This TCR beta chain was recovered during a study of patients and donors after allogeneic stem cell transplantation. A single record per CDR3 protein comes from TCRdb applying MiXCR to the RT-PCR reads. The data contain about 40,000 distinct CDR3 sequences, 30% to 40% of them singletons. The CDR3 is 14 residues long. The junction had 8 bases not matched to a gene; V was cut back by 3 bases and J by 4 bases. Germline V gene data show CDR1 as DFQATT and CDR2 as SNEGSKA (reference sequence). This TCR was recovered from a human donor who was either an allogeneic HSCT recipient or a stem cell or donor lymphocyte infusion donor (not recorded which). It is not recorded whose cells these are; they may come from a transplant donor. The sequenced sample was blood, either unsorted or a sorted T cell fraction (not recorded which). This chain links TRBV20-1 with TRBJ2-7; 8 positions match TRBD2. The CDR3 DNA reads TGCAGTGCTAGCGGGAGGGCCCTCGGGTACGAGCAGTACTTC. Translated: CSASGRALGYEQYF.